The 4 T cell receptor beta chains below all came from one sample that was sequenced in a study of T cell changes during pregnancy in multiple sclerosis. TCRdb keeps only in-frame clones here, not all; method: immunoSEQ multiplex PCR. The sample consists of tens of thousands of clones, 90% of them appearing once. This specimen consisted of peripheral blood, obtained in the second trimester of pregnancy. These receptors came from a female donor in good health, enrolled as a control in a pregnancy study.

The V and J genes are TRBV9 and TRBJ2-5; D perhaps matches TRBD2 (5 bases). CDR1 and CDR2 (germline): SGDLS, YYNGEE. The CDR3 has 12 residues. Trimming shortened V by 3 bases and J by 5 bases, and 8 bases separated the two germline ends. DNA of the CDR3: TGTGCCAGCAGCGGATCGGGGGAGACCCAGTACTTC. This sequence encodes CASSGSGETQYF.

The rearrangement joins TRBV5-1 to TRBJ2-1, with 7 bases lining up with TRBD2. The CDR3 runs 16 residues. Germline V lookup: CDR1 SGHRS, CDR2 YFSETQ. V trimming: 0 bases; J trimming: 8 bases; junction bases outside the gene matches: 11. The CDR3, as DNA: TGCGCCAGCAGCTTGGTGAGCGGGGCCCAAGGGGATGAGCAGTTCTTC. Encoded protein: CASSLVSGAQGDEQFF.

This sequence joins TRBV29-1 and TRBJ2-7, with D tentatively TRBD1 (5 bases). This CDR3 spans 10 amino acids. V dropped 7 bases and J dropped 5 bases, with 9 bases sitting between them. The germline V gene has CDR1 SQVTM and CDR2 ANQGSEA. The CDR3 spells CSAGQHEQYF. The CDR3 nucleotides are TGCAGCGCCGGACAACACGAGCAGTACTTC.

In DNA form, the CDR3 reads TGCGCCAGCAGTTCTAGCGGGAGGTCCTACGAGCAGTACTTC. Translated, it gives CASSSSGRSYEQYF. The chain joins TRBV5-1 to TRBJ2-7; 11 bases match TRBD2. Germline V CDR1 and CDR2: SGHRS, YFSETQ. J lost 1 base, V lost 5 bases, and 2 bases had no gene match. The CDR3 covers 14 residues.